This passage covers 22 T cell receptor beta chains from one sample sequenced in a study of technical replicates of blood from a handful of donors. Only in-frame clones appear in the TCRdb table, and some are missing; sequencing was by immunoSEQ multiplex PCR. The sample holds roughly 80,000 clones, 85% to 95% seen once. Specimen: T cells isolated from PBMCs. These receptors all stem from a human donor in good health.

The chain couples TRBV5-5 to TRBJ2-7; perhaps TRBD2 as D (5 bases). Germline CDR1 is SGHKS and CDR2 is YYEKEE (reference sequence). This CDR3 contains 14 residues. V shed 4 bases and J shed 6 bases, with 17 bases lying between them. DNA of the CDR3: TGTGCCAGCAGCACGGACCCGCTAGGAGGCGAGCAGTACTTC. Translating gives CASSTDPLGGEQYF.

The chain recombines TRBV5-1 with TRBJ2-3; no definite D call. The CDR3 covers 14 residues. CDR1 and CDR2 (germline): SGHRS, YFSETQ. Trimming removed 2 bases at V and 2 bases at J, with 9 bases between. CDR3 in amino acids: CASSFAADTDTQYF. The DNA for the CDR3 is TGCGCCAGCAGCTTTGCGGCGGACACAGATACGCAGTATTTT.

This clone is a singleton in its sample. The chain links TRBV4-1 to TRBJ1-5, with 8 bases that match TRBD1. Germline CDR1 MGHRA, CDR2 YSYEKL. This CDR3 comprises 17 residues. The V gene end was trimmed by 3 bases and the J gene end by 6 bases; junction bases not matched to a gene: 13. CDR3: CASSQTPKDRVVQPQHF. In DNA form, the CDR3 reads TGCGCCAGCAGCCAGACACCAAAGGACAGGGTGGTTCAGCCCCAGCATTTT.

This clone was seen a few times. In nucleotides, the CDR3 is TGTGCCAGCAGCTTGTTGCACGGGACCTACGAGCAGTACTTC. Its protein is CASSLLHGTYEQYF. The chain recombines TRBV5-5 with TRBJ2-7; D might be TRBD2 (5 bases). This CDR3 region has 14 residues. CDR1 is SGHKS and CDR2 is YYEKEE in the germline V gene (reference sequence). Trimming removed 1 base at V and 2 bases at J, with 10 bases between.

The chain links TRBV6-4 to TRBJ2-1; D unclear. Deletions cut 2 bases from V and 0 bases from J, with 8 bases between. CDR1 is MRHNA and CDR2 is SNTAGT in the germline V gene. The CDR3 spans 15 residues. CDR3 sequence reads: CASSDPGSSYNEQFF. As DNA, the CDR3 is TGTGCCAGCAGTGACCCGGGTAGCTCCTACAATGAGCAGTTCTTC.

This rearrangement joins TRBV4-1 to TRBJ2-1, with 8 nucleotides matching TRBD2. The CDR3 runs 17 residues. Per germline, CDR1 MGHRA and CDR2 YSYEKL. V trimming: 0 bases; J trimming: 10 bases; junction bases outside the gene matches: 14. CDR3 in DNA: TGCGCCAGCAGCCAAGACCCGGGGAGAGCGGGGGATCAGGAGCAGTTCTTC. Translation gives CASSQDPGRAGDQEQFF.

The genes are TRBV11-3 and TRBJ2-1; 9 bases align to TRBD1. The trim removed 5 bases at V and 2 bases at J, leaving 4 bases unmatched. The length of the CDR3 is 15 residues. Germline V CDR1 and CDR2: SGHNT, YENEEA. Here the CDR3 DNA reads TGTGCCAGCAGCCATACAGGGGGCCCCTACAATGAGCAGTTCTTC. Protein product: CASSHTGGPYNEQFF.

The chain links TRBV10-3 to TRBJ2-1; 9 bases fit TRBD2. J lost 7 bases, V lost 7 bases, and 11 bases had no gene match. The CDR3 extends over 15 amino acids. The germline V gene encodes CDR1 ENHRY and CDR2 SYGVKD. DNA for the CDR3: TGTGCCATCAACAAGGGACTAGCCGAACGAAATGAGCAGTTCTTC. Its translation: CAINKGLAERNEQFF.

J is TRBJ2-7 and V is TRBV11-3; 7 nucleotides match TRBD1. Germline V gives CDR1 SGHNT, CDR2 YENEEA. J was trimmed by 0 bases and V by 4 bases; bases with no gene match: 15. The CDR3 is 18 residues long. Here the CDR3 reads CASSSVRVGQVSSYEQYF. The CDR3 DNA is TGTGCCAGCAGCTCGGTTAGGGTAGGACAGGTCAGCTCCTACGAGCAGTACTTC.

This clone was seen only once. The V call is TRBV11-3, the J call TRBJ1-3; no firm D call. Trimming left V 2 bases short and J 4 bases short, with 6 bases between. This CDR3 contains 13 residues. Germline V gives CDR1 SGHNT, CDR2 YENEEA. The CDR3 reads CASSLKEGNTIYF. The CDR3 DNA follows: TGTGCCAGCAGCTTAAAGGAGGGAAACACCATATATTTT.

The CDR3 is CSVRGGDQETQYF. The CDR3, as DNA: TGCAGCGTGAGGGGGGGTGACCAAGAGACCCAGTACTTC. The chain combines TRBV29-1 with TRBJ2-5; tentatively, D is TRBD2 (7 bases). Germline-derived CDR1 and CDR2 are SQVTM and ANQGSEA. V was clipped by 6 bases and J by 0 bases, with 11 bases between them. The CDR3 totals 13 residues.

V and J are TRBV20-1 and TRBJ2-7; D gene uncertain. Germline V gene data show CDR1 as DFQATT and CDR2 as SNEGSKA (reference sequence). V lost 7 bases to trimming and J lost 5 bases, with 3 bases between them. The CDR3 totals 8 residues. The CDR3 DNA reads TGCAGTGTTAACGAGCAGTACTTC. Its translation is CSVNEQYF.

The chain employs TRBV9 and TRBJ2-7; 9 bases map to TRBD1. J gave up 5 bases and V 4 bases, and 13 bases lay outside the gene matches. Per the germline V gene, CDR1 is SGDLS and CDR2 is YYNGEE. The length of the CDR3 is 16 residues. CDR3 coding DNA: TGTGCCAGCAGCTCAGGATCCGGGACAGGGATCCACGAGCAGTACTTC. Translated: CASSSGSGTGIHEQYF.

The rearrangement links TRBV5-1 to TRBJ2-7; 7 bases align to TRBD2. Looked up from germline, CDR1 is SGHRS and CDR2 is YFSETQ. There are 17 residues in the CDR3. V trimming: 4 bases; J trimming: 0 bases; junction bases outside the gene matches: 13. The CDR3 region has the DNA TGCGCCAGCAGCCCGGGGCTAGCGGTCGGGAGCTCCTACGAGCAGTACTTC. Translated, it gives CASSPGLAVGSSYEQYF. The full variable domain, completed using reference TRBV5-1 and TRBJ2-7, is KAGVTQTPRYLIKTRGQQVTLSCSPISGHRSVSWYQQTPGQGLQFLFEYFSETQRNKGNFPGRFSGRQFSNSRSEMNVSTLELGDSALYLCASSPGLAVGSSYEQYFGPGTRLTVT.

The CDR3 reads CASSLGWGRGSPLHF. The CDR3 DNA reads TGTGCCAGCAGCTTAGGATGGGGTCGAGGGTCACCCCTCCACTTT. The gene calls are TRBV7-6 and TRBJ1-6; no clear D. The germline V gene encodes CDR1 SGHVS and CDR2 FNYEAQ. V was trimmed by 1 base and J by 10 bases, leaving 14 bases between them. This CDR3 region has 15 residues.

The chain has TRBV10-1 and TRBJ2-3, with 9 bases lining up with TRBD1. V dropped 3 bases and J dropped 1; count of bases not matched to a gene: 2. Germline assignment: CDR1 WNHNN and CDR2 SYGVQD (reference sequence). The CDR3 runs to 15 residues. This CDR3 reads CASSDRTGGTDTQYF. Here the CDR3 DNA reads TGCGCCAGCAGTGACCGGACAGGGGGCACAGATACGCAGTATTTT.

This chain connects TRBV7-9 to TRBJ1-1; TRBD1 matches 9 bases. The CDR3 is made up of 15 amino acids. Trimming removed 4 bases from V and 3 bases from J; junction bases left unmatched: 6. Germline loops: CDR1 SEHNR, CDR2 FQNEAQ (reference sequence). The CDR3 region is CASSSGRTGDTEAFF. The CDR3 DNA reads TGTGCCAGCAGCTCCGGGCGGACAGGGGACACTGAAGCTTTCTTT.

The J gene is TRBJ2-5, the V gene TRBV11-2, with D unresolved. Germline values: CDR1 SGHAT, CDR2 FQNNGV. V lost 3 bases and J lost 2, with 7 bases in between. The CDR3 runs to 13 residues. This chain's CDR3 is CASSFTEQETQYF. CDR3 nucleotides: TGTGCCAGCAGCTTTACAGAACAAGAGACCCAGTACTTC.

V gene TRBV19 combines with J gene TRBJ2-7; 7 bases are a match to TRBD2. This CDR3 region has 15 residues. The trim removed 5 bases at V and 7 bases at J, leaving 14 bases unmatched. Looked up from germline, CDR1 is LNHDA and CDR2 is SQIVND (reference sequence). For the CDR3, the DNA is TGTGCCAGTAGTTCCTCCTCTCAGCGGGGTAGGGAGCAGTACTTC. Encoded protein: CASSSSSQRGREQYF.

CDR3 sequence: CASSFTGTGGQYGYTF. CDR3 in DNA: TGTGCCAGCAGTTTCACCGGGACAGGGGGCCAATATGGCTACACCTTC. The rearrangement joins TRBV27 to TRBJ1-2; 12 nucleotides line up with TRBD1. The CDR3 loop spans 16 amino acids. Germline V gene sequence: CDR1 MNHEY, CDR2 SMNVEV (reference sequence). The V and J ends lost 3 bases and 5 bases, in that order; junction bases with no gene match: 7.

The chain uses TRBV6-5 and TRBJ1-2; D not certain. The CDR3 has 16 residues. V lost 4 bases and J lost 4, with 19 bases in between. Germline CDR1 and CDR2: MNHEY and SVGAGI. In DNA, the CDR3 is TGTGCCAGCAGTTCCACGGACTCTTACGGGGTCTATGGCTACACCTTC. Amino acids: CASSSTDSYGVYGYTF.

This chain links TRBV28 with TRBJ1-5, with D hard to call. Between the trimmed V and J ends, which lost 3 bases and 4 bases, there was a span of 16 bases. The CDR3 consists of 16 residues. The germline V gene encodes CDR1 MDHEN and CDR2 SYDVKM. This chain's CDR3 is CASSLPDLDYNQPQHF. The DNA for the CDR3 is TGTGCCAGCAGTTTGCCAGATCTCGACTATAATCAGCCCCAGCATTTT.